This paragraph covers one T cell receptor beta chain sequence. Per the study methods: It was from reference gene primer amplification that nucleated cell counts were estimated. The table came from immunoSEQ multiplex PCR; TCRdb's copy has only in-frame clones and leaves some out. The V and J calls and clone size were taken over from that table, and D and trimming were inferred from the DNA. The sample carries 150,000 or so clones, about 79% recorded once. The record originates from a study of blood T cell repertoires in COVID-19. Looking at the study overall: The study drew acute and convalescent COVID-19 samples from the United States, Italy and Spain. PBMCs, B-cell-depleted T cells, or T cells were the source of the cDNA or gDNA that made up the material.

V lost 8 bases and J lost 10; bases outside the gene matches: 12. Germline V gives CDR1 MNHEY, CDR2 SMNVEV (reference sequence). CDR3 length: 13 residues. The clonotype originates from a woman in her sixties or seventies with acute or convalescent COVID-19. The sample taken for sequencing was peripheral blood. The chain links TRBV27 to TRBJ1-1; 8 bases line up with TRBD1. Written as DNA, the CDR3 is TGTGCCAGCTCTGACAGGGGTAGTCAAGGAGCTTTCTTT. This sequence encodes CASSDRGSQGAFF.